The rows below give T cell receptor beta chains drawn from one sample of a study of blood T cell repertoires in COVID-19. The table came from immunoSEQ multiplex PCR; TCRdb's copy has only in-frame clones and leaves some out. Of around 220,000 clones in the sample, 75% to 90% were seen once. The source material was peripheral blood. These receptors were obtained from a human donor in a cohort sampled during active COVID-19. The CDR3 runs from the conserved cysteine through the conserved F or W. The D gene is left open where the match is weak. Size values are once, few and many counts, or a class for expanded clones, and some rows have none.

v_gene	d_gene	j_gene	abundance	CDR3aa	CDR3nt
TRBV28	NA	TRBJ2-1	NA	CASSPLGTVFEQFF	TGTGCCAGCAGCCCCTTAGGGACTGTGTTTGAGCAGTTCTTC
TRBV30	TRBD1	TRBJ2-5	NA	CAWSRDRGIQETQYF	TGTGCCTGGAGCCGGGACAGGGGAATACAAGAGACCCAGTACTTC
TRBV7-3	NA	TRBJ1-1	NA	CASSYVEMAEAFF	TGTGCCAGCAGCTATGTCGAGATGGCTGAAGCTTTCTTT
TRBV7-3	NA	TRBJ2-5	NA	CASSLGGGETQYF	TGTGCCAGCAGCTTAGGGGGCGGTGAGACCCAGTACTTC
TRBV6-5	NA	TRBJ1-1	NA	CASSYTRQNTEAFF	TGTGCCAGCAGTTACACCAGGCAGAACACTGAAGCTTTCTTT
TRBV7-2	TRBD1	TRBJ1-2	NA	CASSLRAGQGTIGGYTF	TGTGCCAGCAGCTTAAGGGCGGGACAGGGAACGATCGGTGGCTACACCTTC
TRBV3-1/TRBV3-2	TRBD2	TRBJ2-5	NA	CASTPLSGKETQYF	TGTGCCAGCACCCCCCTTAGCGGGAAAGAGACCCAGTACTTC
TRBV4-2	TRBD1	TRBJ1-5	NA	CASSRRQGDSNQPQHF	TGTGCCAGCAGCCGACGGCAGGGGGACAGCAATCAGCCCCAGCATTTT
TRBV29-1	NA	TRBJ2-7	NA	CSVGWPQYF	TGCAGCGTTGGCTGGCCGCAGTACTTC
TRBV27	TRBD1	TRBJ2-7	NA	CASSSPGQGVYEQYF	TGTGCCAGCAGTTCCCCGGGACAGGGGGTCTACGAGCAGTACTTC
TRBV12-3/TRBV12-4	TRBD1	TRBJ1-4	few	CASSRDSGEKLFF	TGTGCCAGCAGCAGGGACAGTGGTGAAAAACTGTTTTTT
TRBV9	TRBD1	TRBJ2-7	NA	CASSRTGLYEQYF	TGTGCCAGCAGCCGGACAGGGTTATACGAGCAGTACTTC
TRBV3-1/TRBV3-2	NA	TRBJ2-1	NA	CASSHSVSEQFF	TGTGCCAGCAGCCATAGTGTGAGTGAGCAGTTCTTC
TRBV10-2	NA	TRBJ2-7	few	CASRRLSSYEQYF	TGCGCCAGCAGAAGACTAAGCTCCTACGAGCAGTACTTC
TRBV27	TRBD2	TRBJ2-7	NA	CASSLGAGVYEQYF	TGTGCCAGCAGTTTAGGAGCGGGAGTCTACGAGCAGTACTTC
TRBV2	TRBD1	TRBJ1-5	NA	CASSARDRENQPQHF	TGTGCCAGCAGTGCCCGGGACAGGGAAAATCAGCCCCAGCATTTT
TRBV18	TRBD1	TRBJ2-7	NA	CASSHPGQGGTYEQYF	TGTGCCAGCTCGCATCCCGGACAGGGAGGAACCTACGAGCAGTACTTC
TRBV12-2	NA	TRBJ2-7	NA	CASRLAKRQGGREQYF	TGTGCAAGTCGCTTAGCAAAGAGACAGGGCGGTCGCGAGCAGTACTTC
TRBV19	NA	TRBJ1-3	NA	CASRSSSLLAGNTIYF	TGTGCCAGTAGATCGAGCAGCCTACTAGCTGGAAACACCATATATTTT
TRBV4-1	TRBD1	TRBJ1-2	NA	CASSQDPGQGYSYTF	TGCGCCAGCAGCCAAGATCCTGGACAGGGTTATAGCTACACCTTC
TRBV6-5	NA	TRBJ2-2	NA	CASSPQVGDTGELFF	TGTGCCAGCAGTCCCCAGGTCGGGGACACCGGGGAGCTGTTTTTT
TRBV7-2	TRBD2	TRBJ2-1	NA	CASSLGGSGRSEQFF	TGTGCCAGCAGCTTAGGGGGTAGCGGGAGATCCGAGCAGTTCTTC
TRBV27	TRBD2	TRBJ2-1	NA	CASSFKLLLAGVNEQFF	TGTGCCAGCAGTTTCAAGCTCCTGCTAGCGGGAGTCAATGAGCAGTTCTTC
TRBV24-1	NA	TRBJ1-2	NA	CATSDRSRGYGYTF	TGTGCCACCAGTGATCGGTCAAGAGGCTATGGCTACACCTTC
TRBV6-5	NA	TRBJ1-5	NA	CASSYSSRSHQPQHF	TGTGCCAGCAGTTACTCGAGCAGGTCACATCAGCCCCAGCATTTT
TRBV9	TRBD1	TRBJ1-2	medium-sized	CASSAGDRVGYTF	TGTGCCAGCAGCGCCGGGGACAGGGTCGGCTACACCTTC